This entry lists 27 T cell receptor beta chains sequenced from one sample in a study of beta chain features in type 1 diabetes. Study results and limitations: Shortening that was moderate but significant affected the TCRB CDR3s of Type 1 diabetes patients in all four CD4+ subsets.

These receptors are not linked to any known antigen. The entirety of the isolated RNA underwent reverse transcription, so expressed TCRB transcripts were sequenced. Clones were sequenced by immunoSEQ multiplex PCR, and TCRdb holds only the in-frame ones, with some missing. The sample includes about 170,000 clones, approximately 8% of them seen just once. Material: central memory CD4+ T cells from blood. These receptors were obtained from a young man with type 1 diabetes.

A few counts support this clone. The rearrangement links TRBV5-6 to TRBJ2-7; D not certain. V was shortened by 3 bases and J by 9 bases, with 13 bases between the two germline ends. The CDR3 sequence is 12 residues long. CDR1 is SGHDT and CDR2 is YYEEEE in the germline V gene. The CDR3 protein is CASSYQASGQYF. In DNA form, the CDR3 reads TGTGCCAGCAGCTACCAGGCGAGTGGGCAGTACTTC.

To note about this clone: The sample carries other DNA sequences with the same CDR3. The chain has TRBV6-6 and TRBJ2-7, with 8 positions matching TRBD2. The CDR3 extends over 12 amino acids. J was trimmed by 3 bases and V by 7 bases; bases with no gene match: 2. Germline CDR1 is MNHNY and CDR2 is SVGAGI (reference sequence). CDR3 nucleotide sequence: TGTGCCAGCACAGGGACTAGCTACGAGCAGTACTTC. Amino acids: CASTGTSYEQYF.

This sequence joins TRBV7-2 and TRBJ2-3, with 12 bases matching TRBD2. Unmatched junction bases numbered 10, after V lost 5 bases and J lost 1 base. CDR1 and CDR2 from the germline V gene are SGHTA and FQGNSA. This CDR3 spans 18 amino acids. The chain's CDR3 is CASSQIYRTSGGTDTQYF. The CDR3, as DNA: TGTGCCAGCAGCCAAATTTATCGGACTAGCGGGGGCACAGATACGCAGTATTTT.

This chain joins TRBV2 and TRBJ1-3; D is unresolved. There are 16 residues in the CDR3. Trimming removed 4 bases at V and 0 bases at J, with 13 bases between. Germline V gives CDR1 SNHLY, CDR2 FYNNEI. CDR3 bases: TGTGCCAGCAGTGGCCGCGTGAGGAACTCTGGAAACACCATATATTTT. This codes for CASSGRVRNSGNTIYF.

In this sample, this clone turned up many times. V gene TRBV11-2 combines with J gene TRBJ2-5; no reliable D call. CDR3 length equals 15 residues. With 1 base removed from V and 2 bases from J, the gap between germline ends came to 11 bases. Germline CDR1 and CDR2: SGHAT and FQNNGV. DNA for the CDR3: TGTGCCAGCAGCTTAGGTTCGCACAGTCAAGAGACCCAGTACTTC. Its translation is CASSLGSHSQETQYF. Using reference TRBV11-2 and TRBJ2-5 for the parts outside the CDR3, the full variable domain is EAGVAQSPRYKIIEKRQSVAFWCNPISGHATLYWYQQILGQGPKLLIQFQNNGVVDDSQLPKDRFSAERLKGVDSTLKIQPAKLEDSAVYLCASSLGSHSQETQYFGPGTRLLVL.

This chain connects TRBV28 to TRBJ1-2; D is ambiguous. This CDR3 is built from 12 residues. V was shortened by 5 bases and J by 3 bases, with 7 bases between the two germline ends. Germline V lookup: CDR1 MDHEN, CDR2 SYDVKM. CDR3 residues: CASSTRDYGYTF. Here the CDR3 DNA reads TGTGCCAGCAGTACGAGGGACTATGGCTACACCTTC.

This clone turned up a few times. The CDR3 loop is CASSTNEYEQYF. The DNA of the CDR3 is TGTGCCAGCAGCACTAATGAGTACGAGCAGTACTTC. The rearrangement joins TRBV7-2 to TRBJ2-7; no definite D call. From germline, CDR1 is SGHTA and CDR2 FQGNSA. The ends were cut back, 5 bases at V and 4 bases at J, with 9 bases in the middle. The length of the CDR3 is 12 residues.

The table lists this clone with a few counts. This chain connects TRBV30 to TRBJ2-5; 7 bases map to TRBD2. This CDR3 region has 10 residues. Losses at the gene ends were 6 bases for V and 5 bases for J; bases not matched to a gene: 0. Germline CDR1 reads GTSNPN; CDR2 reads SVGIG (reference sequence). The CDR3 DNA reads TGTGCCTGCGGGGGGGAGACCCAGTACTTC. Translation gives CACGGETQYF.

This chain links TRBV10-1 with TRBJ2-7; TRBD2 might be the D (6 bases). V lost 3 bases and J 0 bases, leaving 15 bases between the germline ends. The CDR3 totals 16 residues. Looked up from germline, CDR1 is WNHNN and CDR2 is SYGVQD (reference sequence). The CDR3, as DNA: TGCGCCAGCAGTGATGGGGGGACTCAAGCCTCCTACGAGCAGTACTTC. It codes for CASSDGGTQASYEQYF.

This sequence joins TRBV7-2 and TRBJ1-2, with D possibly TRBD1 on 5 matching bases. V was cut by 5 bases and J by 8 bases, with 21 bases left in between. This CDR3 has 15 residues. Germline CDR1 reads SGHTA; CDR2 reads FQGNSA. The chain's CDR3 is CASSAQGLGSLGYTF. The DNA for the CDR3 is TGTGCCAGCAGCGCTCAGGGCCTGGGGTCTTTGGGCTACACCTTC.

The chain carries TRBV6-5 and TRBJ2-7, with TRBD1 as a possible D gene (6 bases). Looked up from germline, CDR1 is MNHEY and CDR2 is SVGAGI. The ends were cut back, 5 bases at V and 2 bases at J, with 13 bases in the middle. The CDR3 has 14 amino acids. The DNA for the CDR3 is TGTGCCAGCAGTCCCCTGACAGGCCCCTACGAGCAGTACTTC. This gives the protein CASSPLTGPYEQYF.

CDR3 sequence reads: CASSPGQGYTF. The CDR3 DNA is TGTGCCAGCAGTCCCGGACAGGGCTACACCTTC. This chain uses TRBV6-6 with TRBJ1-2; maybe TRBD1 (6 bases). Germline V gives CDR1 MNHNY, CDR2 SVGAGI (reference sequence). The CDR3 runs to 11 residues. V lost 5 bases and J 8 bases, leaving 9 bases between the germline ends.

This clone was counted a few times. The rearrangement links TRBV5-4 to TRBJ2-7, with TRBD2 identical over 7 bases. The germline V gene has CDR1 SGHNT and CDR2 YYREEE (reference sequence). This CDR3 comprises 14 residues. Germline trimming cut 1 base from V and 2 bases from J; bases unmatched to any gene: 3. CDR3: CASSLHGGAYEQYF. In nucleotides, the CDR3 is TGTGCCAGCAGCTTGCATGGGGGGGCCTACGAGCAGTACTTC.

This CDR3 is CASSPWTATNSPLHF. CDR3 nucleotide sequence: TGTGCCAGCAGCCCATGGACAGCAACAAATTCACCCCTCCACTTT. This rearrangement joins TRBV5-4 to TRBJ1-6; a weak D match, TRBD1 (6 bases). The CDR3 loop spans 15 amino acids. Germline assignment: CDR1 SGHNT and CDR2 YYREEE (reference sequence). Trimming left V 4 bases short and J 7 bases short, with 15 bases between.

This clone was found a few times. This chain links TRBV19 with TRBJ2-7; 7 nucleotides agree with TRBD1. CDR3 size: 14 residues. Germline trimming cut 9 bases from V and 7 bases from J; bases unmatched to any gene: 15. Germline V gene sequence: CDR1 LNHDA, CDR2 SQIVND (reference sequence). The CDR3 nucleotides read TGTGCCAGCAGACCCGGGACAGTTGCCGGGGAGCAGTACTTC. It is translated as CASRPGTVAGEQYF.

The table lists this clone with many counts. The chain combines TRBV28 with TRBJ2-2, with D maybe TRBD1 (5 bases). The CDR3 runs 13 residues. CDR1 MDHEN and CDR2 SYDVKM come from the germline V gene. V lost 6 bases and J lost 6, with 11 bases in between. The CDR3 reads CASRSGLAGELFF. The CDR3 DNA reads TGTGCCAGCAGGTCAGGGCTAGCCGGGGAGCTGTTTTTT. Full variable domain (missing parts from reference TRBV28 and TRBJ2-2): DVKVTQSSRYLVKRTGEKVFLECVQDMDHENMFWYRQDPGLGLRLIYFSYDVKMKEKGDIPEGYSVSREKKERFSLILESASTNQTSMYLCASRSGLAGELFFGEGSRLTVL.

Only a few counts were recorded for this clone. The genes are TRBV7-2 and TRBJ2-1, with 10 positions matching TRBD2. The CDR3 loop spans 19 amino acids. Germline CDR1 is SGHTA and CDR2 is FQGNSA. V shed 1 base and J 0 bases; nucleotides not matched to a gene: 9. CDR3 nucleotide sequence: TGTGCCAGCAGCTTAGGATGGGCTAAGCGGGGGGGCTCCTACAATGAGCAGTTCTTC. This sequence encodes CASSLGWAKRGGSYNEQFF.

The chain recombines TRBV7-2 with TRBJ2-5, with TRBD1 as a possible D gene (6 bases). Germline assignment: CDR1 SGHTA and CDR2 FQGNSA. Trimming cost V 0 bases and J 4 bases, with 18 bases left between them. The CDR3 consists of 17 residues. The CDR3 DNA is TGTGCCAGCAGCTTAGCCCCGCAGGGGTATTGGGGAGAGACCCAGTACTTC. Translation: CASSLAPQGYWGETQYF.

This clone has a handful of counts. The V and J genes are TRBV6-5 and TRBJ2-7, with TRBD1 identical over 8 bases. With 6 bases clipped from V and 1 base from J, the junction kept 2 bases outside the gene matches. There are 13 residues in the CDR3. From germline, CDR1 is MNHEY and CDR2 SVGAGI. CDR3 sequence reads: CASRWTGSYEQYF. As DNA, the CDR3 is TGTGCCAGCAGGTGGACAGGGTCCTACGAGCAGTACTTC.

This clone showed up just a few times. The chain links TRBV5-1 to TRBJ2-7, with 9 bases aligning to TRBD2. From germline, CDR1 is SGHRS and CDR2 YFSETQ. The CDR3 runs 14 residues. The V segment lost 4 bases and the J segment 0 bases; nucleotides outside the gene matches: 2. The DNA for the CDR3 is TGCGCCAGCAGCGTGACTAGCGGCTCCTACGAGCAGTACTTC. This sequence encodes CASSVTSGSYEQYF.

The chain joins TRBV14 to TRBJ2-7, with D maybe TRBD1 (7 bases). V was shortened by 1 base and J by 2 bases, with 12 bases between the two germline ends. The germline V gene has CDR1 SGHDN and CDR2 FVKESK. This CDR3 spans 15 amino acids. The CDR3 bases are TGTGCCAGCAGCCAAGGGCAGGGGGGAACCTACGAGCAGTACTTC. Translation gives CASSQGQGGTYEQYF.

DNA of the CDR3: TGTGCCAGCAGTCCCGATTGGACAGGGAAAGAGACCCAGTACTTC. This translates into CASSPDWTGKETQYF. The chain has TRBV27 and TRBJ2-5, with 8 bases matching TRBD1. There are 15 residues in the CDR3. V trimming: 5 bases; J trimming: 3 bases; junction bases outside the gene matches: 8. Germline V gene sequence: CDR1 MNHEY, CDR2 SMNVEV (reference sequence).

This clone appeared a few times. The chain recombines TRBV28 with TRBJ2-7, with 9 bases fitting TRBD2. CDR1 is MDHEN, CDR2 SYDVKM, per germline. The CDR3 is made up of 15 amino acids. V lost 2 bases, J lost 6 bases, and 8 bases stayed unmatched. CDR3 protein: CASSLGIIAGVEQYF. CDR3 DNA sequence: TGTGCCAGCAGTTTAGGCATAATAGCGGGAGTCGAGCAGTACTTC.

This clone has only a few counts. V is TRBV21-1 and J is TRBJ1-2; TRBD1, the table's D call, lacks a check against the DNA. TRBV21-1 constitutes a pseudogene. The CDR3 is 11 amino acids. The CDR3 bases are TGTGCCAGCAAGGGGAAAGATGGCTACACCTTC. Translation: CASKGKDGYTF.

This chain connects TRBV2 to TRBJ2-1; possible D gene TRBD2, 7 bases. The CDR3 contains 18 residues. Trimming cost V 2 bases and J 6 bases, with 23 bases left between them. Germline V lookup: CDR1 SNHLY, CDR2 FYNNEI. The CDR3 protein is CASSESEGLVGASNEQFF. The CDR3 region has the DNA TGTGCCAGCAGTGAATCGGAAGGACTAGTGGGGGCTTCCAATGAGCAGTTCTTC.

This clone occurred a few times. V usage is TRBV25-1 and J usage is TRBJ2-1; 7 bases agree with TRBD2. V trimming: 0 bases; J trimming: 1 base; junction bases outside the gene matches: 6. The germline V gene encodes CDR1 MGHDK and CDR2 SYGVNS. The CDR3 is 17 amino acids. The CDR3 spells CASSEYGGGGSYNEQFF. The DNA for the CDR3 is TGTGCCAGCAGTGAATATGGGGGGGGAGGGTCCTACAATGAGCAGTTCTTC.

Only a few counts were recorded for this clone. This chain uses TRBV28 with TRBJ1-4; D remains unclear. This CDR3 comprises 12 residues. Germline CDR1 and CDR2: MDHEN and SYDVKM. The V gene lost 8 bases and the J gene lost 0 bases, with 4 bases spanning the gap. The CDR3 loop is CASYATNEKLFF. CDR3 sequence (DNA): TGTGCCAGCTATGCAACTAATGAAAAACTGTTTTTT.